Sequencing of this T cell receptor beta chain was carried out in a study of T-cell reconstitution after alpha-beta-depleted transplantation in children. This CDR3 is 14 amino acids long. The germline CDR1 and CDR2 sequences are GTSNPN and SVGIG (reference sequence). V was cut by 0 bases and J by 3 bases, with 11 bases left in between. This clonotype has ten or more counts. The antigen is not known. Overall study findings and caveats: A year post-transplant, T-cell counts and diversity derived mostly from newly produced T cells. High day-60 TCRbeta diversity in some patients came from surviving recipient T cells and thymic progenitors. Where alpha-beta T cells came from about two months after transplant was reportedly several hundred expanded graft clones.

TCRbeta library construction was performed incorporating unique molecular identifiers. One entry per CDR3 protein results from TCRdb running MiXCR on the PCR reads. The sample yields around 200,000 distinct CDR3 sequences, around 8.4% seen once. This clonotype originated in a male patient aged 2 to 10 who had a stem cell transplant for acute myeloid leukemia, so the T cells may come from the graft donor. The source material was PBMCs, mostly from graft donor cells, sampled 360 days after TCRalphabeta/CD19-depleted stem cell transplant. The V gene is TRBV30, the J gene TRBJ2-5, with D perhaps being TRBD1 or TRBD2 (5 bases each). CDR3 nucleotide sequence: TGTGCCTGGAGTGTACCCGGGACGGAAGAGACCCAGTACTTC. It encodes CAWSVPGTEETQYF. Complete variable domain (other parts from reference TRBV30 and TRBJ2-5): SQTIHQWPATLVQPVGSPLSLECTVEGTSNPNLYWYRQAAGRGLQLLFYSVGIGQISSEVPQNLSASRPQDRQFILSSKKLLLSDSGFYLCAWSVPGTEETQYFGPGTRLLVL.